The text below deals with one T cell receptor beta chain. The data originate from a study of control samples from healthy donors and cancer patients. Sequencing was performed with immunoSEQ multiplex PCR; in TCRdb, only in-frame clones are kept and a portion is missing. The table records some 160,000 clones, around nine tenths of them present only once. This CDR3 has 15 amino acids. The trim removed 5 bases at V and 6 bases at J, leaving 9 bases unmatched. CDR1 and CDR2 from the germline V gene are MNHEY and SMNVEV (reference sequence). This sequence originates from a man under 40 in good health. The sequenced sample was blood. The chain has TRBV27 and TRBJ2-7; 11 nucleotides agree with TRBD2. CDR3: CASSRIAGGLVEQYF. The CDR3 DNA follows: TGTGCCAGCAGTCGGATAGCGGGAGGGCTTGTCGAGCAGTACTTC.